The clone carrying this TCR beta chain was found once. The data were obtained in a study of T cell changes during pregnancy in multiple sclerosis. The method was immunoSEQ multiplex PCR; TCRdb's version includes in-frame clones alone and lacks a portion of them. Of about 100,000 clones in the sample, 91% are singletons; the top ten hold roughly 3%. The receptor was isolated from a female donor with multiple sclerosis, enrolled in a pregnancy study. The specimen was peripheral blood, collected in the second trimester of pregnancy.

In DNA, the CDR3 is TGTGCCAGCAGCCTGACAGGGTCGGAAGCTTTCTTT. Amino acids: CASSLTGSEAFF. The chain employs TRBV7-8 and TRBJ1-1; TRBD1 matches 7 bases. Germline assignment: CDR1 SGHVS and CDR2 FQNEAQ. The CDR3 contains 12 residues. Trimming cost V 5 bases and J 8 bases; bases outside gene matches: 5. The full variable domain, with the rest looked up from reference TRBV7-8 and TRBJ1-1, is GAGVSQSPRYKVAKRGQDVALRCDPISGHVSLFWYQQALGQGPEFLTYFQNEAQLDKSGLPSDRFFAERPEGSVSTLKIQRTQQEDSAVYLCASSLTGSEAFFGQGTRLTVV.